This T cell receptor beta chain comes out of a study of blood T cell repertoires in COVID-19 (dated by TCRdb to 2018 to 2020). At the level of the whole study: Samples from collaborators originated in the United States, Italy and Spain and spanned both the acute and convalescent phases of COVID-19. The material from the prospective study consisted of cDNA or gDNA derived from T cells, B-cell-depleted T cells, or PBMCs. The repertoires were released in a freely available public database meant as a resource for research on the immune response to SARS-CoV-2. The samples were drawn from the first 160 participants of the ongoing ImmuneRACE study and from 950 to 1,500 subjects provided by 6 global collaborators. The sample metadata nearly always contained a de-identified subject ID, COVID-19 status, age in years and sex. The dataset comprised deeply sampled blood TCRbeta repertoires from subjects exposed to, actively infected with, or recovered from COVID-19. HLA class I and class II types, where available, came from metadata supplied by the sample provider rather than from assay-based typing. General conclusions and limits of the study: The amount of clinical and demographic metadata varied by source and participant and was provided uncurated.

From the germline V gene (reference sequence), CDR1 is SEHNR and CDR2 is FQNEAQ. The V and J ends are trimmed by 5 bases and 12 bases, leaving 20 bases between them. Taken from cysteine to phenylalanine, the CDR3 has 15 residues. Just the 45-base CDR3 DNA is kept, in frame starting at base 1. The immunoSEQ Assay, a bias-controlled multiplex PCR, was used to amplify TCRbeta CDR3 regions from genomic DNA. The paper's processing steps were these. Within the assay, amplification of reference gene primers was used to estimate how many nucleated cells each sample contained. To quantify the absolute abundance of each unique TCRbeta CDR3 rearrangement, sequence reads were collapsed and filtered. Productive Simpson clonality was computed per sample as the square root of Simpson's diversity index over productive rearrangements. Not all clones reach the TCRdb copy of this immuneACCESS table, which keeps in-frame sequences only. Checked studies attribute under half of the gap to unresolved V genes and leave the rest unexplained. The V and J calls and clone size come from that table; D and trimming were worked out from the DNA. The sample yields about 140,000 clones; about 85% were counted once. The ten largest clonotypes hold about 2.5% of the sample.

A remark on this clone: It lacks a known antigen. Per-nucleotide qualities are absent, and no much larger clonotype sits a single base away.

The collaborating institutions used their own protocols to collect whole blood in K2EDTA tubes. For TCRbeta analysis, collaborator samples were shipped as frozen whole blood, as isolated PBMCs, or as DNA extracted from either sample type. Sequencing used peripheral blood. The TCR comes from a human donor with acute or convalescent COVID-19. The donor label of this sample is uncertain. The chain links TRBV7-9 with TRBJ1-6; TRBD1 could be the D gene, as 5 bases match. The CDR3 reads CASSAPGRSIVPLHF. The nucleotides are TGTGCCAGCAGCGCACCAGGGCGATCAATTGTACCCCTCCACTTT.